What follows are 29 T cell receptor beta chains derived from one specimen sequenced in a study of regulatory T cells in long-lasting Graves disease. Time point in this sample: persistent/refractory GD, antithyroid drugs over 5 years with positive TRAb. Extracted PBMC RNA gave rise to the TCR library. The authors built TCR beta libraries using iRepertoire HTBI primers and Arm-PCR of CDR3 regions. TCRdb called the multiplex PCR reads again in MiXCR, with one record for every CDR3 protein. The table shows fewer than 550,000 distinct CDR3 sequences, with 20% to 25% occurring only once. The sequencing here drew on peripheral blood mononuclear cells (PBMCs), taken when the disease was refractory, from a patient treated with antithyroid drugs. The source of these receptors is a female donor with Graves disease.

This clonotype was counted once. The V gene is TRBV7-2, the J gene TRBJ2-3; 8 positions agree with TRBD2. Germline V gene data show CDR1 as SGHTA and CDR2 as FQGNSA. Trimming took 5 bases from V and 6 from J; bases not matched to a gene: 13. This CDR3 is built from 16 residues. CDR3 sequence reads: CASSRGGRYLGDTQYF. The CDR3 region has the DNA TGTGCCAGCAGCCGCGGGGGGCGGTACCTAGGCGATACGCAGTATTTT.

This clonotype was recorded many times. CDR3 sequence reads: CASSRQGWDTEAFF. CDR3 sequence (DNA): TGTGCCAGCAGCAGACAGGGGTGGGACACTGAAGCTTTCTTT. The V and J genes are TRBV6-1 and TRBJ1-1; 8 nucleotides align to TRBD1. The ends lost 6 bases at V and 3 bases at J; junction bases unmatched: 6. This CDR3 is 14 amino acids long. Germline lookup yields CDR1 MNHNS and CDR2 SASEGT.

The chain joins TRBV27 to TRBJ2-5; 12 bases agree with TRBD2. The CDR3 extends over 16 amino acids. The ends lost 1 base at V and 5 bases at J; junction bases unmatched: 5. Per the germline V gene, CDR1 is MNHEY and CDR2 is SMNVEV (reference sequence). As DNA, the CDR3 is TGTGCCAGCAGTTTATTGGGACTAGCGGGTGAGGAGACCCAGTACTTC. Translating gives CASSLLGLAGEETQYF.

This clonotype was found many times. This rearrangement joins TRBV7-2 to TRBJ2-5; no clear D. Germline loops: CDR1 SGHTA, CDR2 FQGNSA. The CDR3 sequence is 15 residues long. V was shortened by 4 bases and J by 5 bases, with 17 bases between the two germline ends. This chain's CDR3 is CASSSRTIAFETQYF. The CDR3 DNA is TGTGCCAGCAGCTCGAGGACGATAGCCTTTGAGACCCAGTACTTC.

The CDR3 region has the DNA TGTGCCACCAGCAGAGAGGGTAAAAAACTGTTTTTT. Translated, it gives CATSREGKKLFF. V gene TRBV15 combines with J gene TRBJ1-4; D is undetermined. V lost 0 bases to trimming and J lost 9 bases, with 5 bases between them. The CDR3 runs 12 residues. CDR1 LNHNV and CDR2 YYDKDF come from the germline V gene (reference sequence).

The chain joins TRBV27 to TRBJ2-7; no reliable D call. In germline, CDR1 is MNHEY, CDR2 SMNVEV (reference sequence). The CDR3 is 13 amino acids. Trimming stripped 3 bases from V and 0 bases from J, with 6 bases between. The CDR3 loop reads CASSFRFSYEQYF. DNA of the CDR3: TGTGCCAGCAGTTTTAGATTCTCCTACGAGCAGTACTTC.

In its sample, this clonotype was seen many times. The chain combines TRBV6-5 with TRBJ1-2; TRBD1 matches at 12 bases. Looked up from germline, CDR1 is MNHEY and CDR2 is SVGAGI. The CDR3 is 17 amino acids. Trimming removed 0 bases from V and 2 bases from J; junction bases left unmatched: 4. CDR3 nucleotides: TGTGCCAGCAGTTACTCCGGGACAGGGGGCATAAACTATGGCTACACCTTC. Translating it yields CASSYSGTGGINYGYTF.

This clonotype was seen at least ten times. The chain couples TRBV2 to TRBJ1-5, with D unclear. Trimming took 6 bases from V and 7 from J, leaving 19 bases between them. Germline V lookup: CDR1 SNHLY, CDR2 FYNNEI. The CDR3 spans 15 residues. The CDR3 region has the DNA TGTGCCAGCAGAGCTCGGGCATACAGCCAACAGCCCCAGCATTTT. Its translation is CASRARAYSQQPQHF.

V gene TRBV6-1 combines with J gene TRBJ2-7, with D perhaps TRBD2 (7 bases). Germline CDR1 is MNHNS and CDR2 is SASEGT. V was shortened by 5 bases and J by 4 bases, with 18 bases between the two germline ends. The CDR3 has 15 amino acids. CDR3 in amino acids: CASSPQPGGAYEQYF. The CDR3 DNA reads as TGTGCCAGCAGTCCTCAACCGGGGGGCGCGTACGAGCAGTACTTC.

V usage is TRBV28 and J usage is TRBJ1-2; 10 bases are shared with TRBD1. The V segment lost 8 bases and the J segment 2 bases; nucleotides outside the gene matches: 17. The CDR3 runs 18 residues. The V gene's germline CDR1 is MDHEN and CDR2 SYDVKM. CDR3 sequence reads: CASGTRRDRGFTNYGYTF. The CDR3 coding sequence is TGTGCCAGCGGAACCCGGCGGGACAGGGGTTTTACGAACTATGGCTACACCTTC.

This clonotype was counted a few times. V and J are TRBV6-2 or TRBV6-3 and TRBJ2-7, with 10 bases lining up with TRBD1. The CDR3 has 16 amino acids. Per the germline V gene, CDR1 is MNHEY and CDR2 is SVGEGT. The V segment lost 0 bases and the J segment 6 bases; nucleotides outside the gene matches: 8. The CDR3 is CASSYSGGQGSREQYF. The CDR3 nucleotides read TGTGCCAGCAGTTACTCGGGGGGACAGGGGTCTCGCGAGCAGTACTTC.

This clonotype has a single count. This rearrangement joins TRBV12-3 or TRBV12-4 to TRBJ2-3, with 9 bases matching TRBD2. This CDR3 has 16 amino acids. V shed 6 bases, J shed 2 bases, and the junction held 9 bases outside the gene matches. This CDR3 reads CASSPIERGVTDTQYF. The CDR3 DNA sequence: TGTGCCAGCAGCCCCATCGAGCGGGGGGTCACAGATACGCAGTATTTT.

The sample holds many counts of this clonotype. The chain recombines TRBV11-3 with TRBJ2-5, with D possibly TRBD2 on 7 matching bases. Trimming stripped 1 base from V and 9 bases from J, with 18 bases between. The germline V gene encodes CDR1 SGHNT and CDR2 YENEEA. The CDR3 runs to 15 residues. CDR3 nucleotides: TGTGCCAGCAGCTTAGGTTTCGGGGGGCCCGGGGCCCAGTACTTC. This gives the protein CASSLGFGGPGAQYF. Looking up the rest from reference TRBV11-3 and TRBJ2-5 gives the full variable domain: EAGVVQSPRYKIIEKKQPVAFWCNPISGHNTLYWYLQNLGQGPELLIRYENEEAVDDSQLPKDRFSAERLKGVDSTLKIQPAELGDSAVYLCASSLGFGGPGAQYFGPGTRLLVL.

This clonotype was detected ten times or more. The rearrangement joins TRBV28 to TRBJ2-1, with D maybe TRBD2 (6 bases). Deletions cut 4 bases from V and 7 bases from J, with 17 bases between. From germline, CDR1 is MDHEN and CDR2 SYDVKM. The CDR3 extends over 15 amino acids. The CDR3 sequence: CASSSPGTAKNEQFF. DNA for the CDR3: TGTGCCAGCAGTTCTCCCGGGACTGCAAAGAATGAGCAGTTCTTC.

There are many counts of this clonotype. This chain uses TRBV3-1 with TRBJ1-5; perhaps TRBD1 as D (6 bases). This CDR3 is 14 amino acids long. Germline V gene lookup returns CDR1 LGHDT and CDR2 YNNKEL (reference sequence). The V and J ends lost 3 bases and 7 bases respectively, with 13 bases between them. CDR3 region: CASSQFPGAQPQHF. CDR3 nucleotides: TGTGCCAGCAGCCAGTTTCCAGGGGCCCAGCCCCAGCATTTT.

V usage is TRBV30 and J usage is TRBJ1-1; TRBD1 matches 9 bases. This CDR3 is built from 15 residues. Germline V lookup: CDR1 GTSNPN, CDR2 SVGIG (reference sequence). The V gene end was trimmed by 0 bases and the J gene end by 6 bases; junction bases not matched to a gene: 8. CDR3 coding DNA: TGTGCCTGGAGTGTACATAGGGGACAGGGCGCTGAAGCTTTCTTT. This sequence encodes CAWSVHRGQGAEAFF.

This CDR3 is CASSNPGTGDLAFF. CDR3 DNA sequence: TGTGCCAGTAGTAATCCGGGGACAGGGGATTTAGCTTTCTTT. V and J are TRBV19 and TRBJ1-1; 10 bases fit TRBD1. The CDR3 extends over 14 amino acids. CDR1 and CDR2 (germline): LNHDA, SQIVND (reference sequence). Trimming cost V 4 bases and J 10 bases; bases outside gene matches: 9.

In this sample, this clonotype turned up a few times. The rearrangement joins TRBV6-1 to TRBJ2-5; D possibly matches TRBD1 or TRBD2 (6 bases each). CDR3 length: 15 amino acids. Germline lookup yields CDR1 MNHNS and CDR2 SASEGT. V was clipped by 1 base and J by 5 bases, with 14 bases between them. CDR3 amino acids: CASSEGAGGPETQYF. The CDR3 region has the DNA TGTGCCAGCAGTGAAGGGGCCGGGGGCCCGGAGACCCAGTACTTC.

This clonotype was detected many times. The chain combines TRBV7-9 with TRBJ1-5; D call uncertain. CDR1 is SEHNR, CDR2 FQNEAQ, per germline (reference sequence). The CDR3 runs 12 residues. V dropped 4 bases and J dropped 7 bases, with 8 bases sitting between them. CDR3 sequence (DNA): TGTGCCAGCAGCTATTGGGGACAGCCCCAGCATTTT. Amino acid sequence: CASSYWGQPQHF.

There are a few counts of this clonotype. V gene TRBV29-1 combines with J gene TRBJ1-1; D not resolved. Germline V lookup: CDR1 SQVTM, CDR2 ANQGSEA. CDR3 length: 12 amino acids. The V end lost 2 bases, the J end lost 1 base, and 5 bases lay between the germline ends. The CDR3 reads CSVESQNTEAFF. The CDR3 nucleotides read TGCAGCGTTGAATCCCAGAACACTGAAGCTTTCTTT. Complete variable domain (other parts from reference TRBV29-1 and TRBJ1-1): SAVISQKPSRDICQRGTSLTIQCQVDSQVTMMFWYRQQPGQSLTLIATANQGSEATYESGFVIDKFPISRPNLTFSTLTVSNMSPEDSSIYLCSVESQNTEAFFGQGTRLTVV.

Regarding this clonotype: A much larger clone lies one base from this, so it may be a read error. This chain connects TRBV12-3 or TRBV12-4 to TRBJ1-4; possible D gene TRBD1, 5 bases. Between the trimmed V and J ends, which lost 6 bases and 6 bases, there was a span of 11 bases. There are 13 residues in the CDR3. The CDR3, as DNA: TGTGCCAGCAGGCGGGGGGGTGATGAAAAACTGTTTTTT. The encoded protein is CASRRGGDEKLFF.

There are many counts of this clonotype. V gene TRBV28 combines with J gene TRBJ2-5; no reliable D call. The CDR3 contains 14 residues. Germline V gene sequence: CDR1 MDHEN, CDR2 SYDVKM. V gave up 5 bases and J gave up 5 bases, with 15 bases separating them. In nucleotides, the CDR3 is TGTGCCAGCAGTAGGGCGCCAGCAGTTGAGACCCAGTACTTC. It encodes CASSRAPAVETQYF.

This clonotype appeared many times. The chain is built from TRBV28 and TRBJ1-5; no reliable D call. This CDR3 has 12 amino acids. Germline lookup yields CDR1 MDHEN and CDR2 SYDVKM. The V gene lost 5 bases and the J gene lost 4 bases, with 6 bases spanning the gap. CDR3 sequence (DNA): TGTGCCAGCAGTCTGATTAATCAGCCCCAGCATTTT. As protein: CASSLINQPQHF.

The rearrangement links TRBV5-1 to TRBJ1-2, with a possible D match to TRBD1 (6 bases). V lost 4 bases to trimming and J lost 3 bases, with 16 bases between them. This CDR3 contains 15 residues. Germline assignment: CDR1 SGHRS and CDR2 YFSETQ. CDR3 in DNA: TGCGCCAGCAGCGACCAGACAGGATCGCACTATGGCTACACCTTC. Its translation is CASSDQTGSHYGYTF.

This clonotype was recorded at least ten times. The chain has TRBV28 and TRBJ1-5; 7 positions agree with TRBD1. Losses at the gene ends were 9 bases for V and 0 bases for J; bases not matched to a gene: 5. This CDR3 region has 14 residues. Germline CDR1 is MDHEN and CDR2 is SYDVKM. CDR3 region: CASCWDSSNQPQHF. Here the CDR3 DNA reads TGTGCCAGTTGCTGGGACAGTAGCAATCAGCCCCAGCATTTT.

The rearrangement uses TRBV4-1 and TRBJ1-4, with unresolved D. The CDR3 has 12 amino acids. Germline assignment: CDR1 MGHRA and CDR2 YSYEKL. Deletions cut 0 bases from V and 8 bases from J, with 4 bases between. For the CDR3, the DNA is TGCGCCAGCAGCCAAGAGGGGGAAAAACTGTTTTTT. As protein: CASSQEGEKLFF.

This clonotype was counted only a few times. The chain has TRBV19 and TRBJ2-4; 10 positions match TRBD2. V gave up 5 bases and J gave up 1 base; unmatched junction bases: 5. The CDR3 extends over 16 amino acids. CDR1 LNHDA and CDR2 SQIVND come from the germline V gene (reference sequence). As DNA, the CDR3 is TGTGCCAGTAGTTGGTCTAGCGGGAGTGCCAAAAACATTCAGTACTTC. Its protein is CASSWSSGSAKNIQYF. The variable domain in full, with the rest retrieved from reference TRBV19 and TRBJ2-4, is DGGITQSPKYLFRKEGQNVTLSCEQNLNHDAMYWYRQDPGQGLRLIYYSQIVNDFQKGDIAEGYSVSREKKESFPLTVTSAQKNPTAFYLCASSWSSGSAKNIQYFGAGTRLSVL.

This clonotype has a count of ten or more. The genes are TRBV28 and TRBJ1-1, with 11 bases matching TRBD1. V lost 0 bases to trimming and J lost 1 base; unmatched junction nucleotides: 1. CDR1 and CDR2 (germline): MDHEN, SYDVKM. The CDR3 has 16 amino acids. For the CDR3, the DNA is TGTGCCAGCAGTTTATGGGGGACAGGGGGGAACACTGAAGCTTTCTTT. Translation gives CASSLWGTGGNTEAFF.

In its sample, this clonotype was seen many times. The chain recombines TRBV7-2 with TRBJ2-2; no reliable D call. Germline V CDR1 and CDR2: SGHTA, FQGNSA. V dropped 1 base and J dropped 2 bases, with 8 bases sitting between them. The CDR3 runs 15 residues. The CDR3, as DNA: TGTGCCAGCAGCTTAGGAGGCCATAACACCGGGGAGCTGTTTTTT. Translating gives CASSLGGHNTGELFF. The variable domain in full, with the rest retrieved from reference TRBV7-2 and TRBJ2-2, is GAGVSQSPSNKVTEKGKDVELRCDPISGHTALYWYRQSLGQGLEFLIYFQGNSAPDKSGLPSDRFSAERTGGSVSTLTIQRTQQEDSAVYLCASSLGGHNTGELFFGEGSRLTVL.